The 26 T cell receptor beta chains reported below all come from one sample, sequenced in a study of blood T cells in healthy people across ages. The second PCR ran about 6 to 11 cycles with a sample-barcoded 5' primer and J-beta primers. TCRdb fed the 5' RACE reads into MiXCR, producing one record per CDR3 protein. The data contain around 850,000 distinct CDR3 sequences, about 37% of them seen just once; the ten biggest clones take up roughly 13%. What was sequenced was blood. The receptors originated from a man younger than 35 in good health.

This clonotype was counted a few times. This chain connects TRBV20-1 to TRBJ1-2; 7 positions match TRBD1. The CDR3 length is 13 residues. The germline gives CDR1 DFQATT, CDR2 SNEGSKA (reference sequence). V lost 6 bases to trimming and J lost 0 bases; unmatched junction nucleotides: 4. The CDR3 region has the DNA TGCAGTGCCCTGGGACAGCCTAACTATGGCTACACCTTC. It yields the protein CSALGQPNYGYTF.

This clonotype has more than one count but fewer than ten. The genes are TRBV30 and TRBJ1-5; D not resolved. The V gene lost 2 bases and the J gene lost 1 base, with 9 bases spanning the gap. Germline CDR1 and CDR2: GTSNPN and SVGIG (reference sequence). The CDR3 length is 14 residues. The CDR3: CAWSTLNSNQPQHF. DNA of the CDR3: TGTGCCTGGAGTACCCTAAACAGCAATCAGCCCCAGCATTTT.

The genes are TRBV27 and TRBJ2-3; D may be TRBD2 (6 bases). In germline, CDR1 is MNHEY, CDR2 SMNVEV (reference sequence). V lost 3 bases and J 0 bases, leaving 22 bases between the germline ends. This CDR3 has 19 amino acids. CDR3 nucleotides: TGTGCCAGCAGTTTGGTTTTGGGGGGAGCTTTTACTAGCACAGATACGCAGTATTTT. Translating it yields CASSLVLGGAFTSTDTQYF.

The chain is built from TRBV9 and TRBJ1-4; no firm D call. Trimming stripped 4 bases from V and 0 bases from J, with 16 bases between. This CDR3 spans 17 amino acids. In germline, CDR1 is SGDLS, CDR2 YYNGEE. The CDR3 reads CASSLNPDTATNEKLFF. CDR3 DNA sequence: TGTGCCAGCAGCCTCAACCCTGACACCGCAACTAATGAAAAACTGTTTTTT.

This clonotype was counted a single time. The gene calls are TRBV7-9 and TRBJ2-7; maybe TRBD1 (6 bases). Germline values: CDR1 SEHNR, CDR2 FQNEAQ (reference sequence). The CDR3 runs to 14 residues. Deletions cut 5 bases from V and 0 bases from J, with 11 bases between. CDR3 amino acids: CASSRADSSYEQYF. CDR3 nucleotide sequence: TGTGCCAGCAGCCGTGCGGACAGCTCCTACGAGCAGTACTTC.

This clonotype was seen ten or more times. At one end, the junction sequence differs from germline, possibly due to a read error. This rearrangement joins TRBV12-3 or TRBV12-4 to TRBJ2-3, with D hard to call. CDR3 size: 11 residues. The CDR3 sequence: CASSLLDTQYF. Written as DNA, the CDR3 is TGCGCCAGCAGCTTGCTTGATACGCAGTATTTT.

The CDR3 DNA reads as TGTGCCAGCAGTGAATCGCCCAGCACAGATACGCAGTATTTT. Its protein product is CASSESPSTDTQYF. The chain combines TRBV25-1 with TRBJ2-3, with unresolved D. CDR1 and CDR2 from the germline V gene are MGHDK and SYGVNS. This CDR3 has 14 amino acids. The V end was cut by 1 base, the J end by 0 bases, with 5 bases between.

The J gene is TRBJ1-1, the V gene TRBV9; a possible D gene is TRBD1 (6 bases). V lost 4 bases to trimming and J lost 0 bases, with 13 bases between them. Germline CDR1 and CDR2: SGDLS and YYNGEE. The CDR3 runs 15 residues. In nucleotides, the CDR3 is TGTGCCAGCAGCCCTCGGACAGATTTGAACACTGAAGCTTTCTTT. Protein: CASSPRTDLNTEAFF.

The gene calls are TRBV10-3 and TRBJ2-7; 9 bases map to TRBD1. V shed 6 bases, J shed 7 bases, and the junction held 10 bases outside the gene matches. This CDR3 contains 14 residues. From germline, CDR1 is ENHRY and CDR2 SYGVKD. The DNA for the CDR3 is TGTGCCATCAGGCGGGACAGGGAATCTAATGAGCAGTACTTC. Amino acid sequence: CAIRRDRESNEQYF.

Only a few counts were recorded for this clonotype. CDR3: CASRRDTLEETQYF. DNA for the CDR3: TGTGCCAGCAGAAGGGACACGCTCGAAGAGACCCAGTACTTC. The gene calls are TRBV7-2 and TRBJ2-5; the D gene is possibly TRBD1 (6 bases). V was clipped by 6 bases and J by 3 bases, with 14 bases between them. This CDR3 spans 14 amino acids. Germline lookup yields CDR1 SGHTA and CDR2 FQGNSA.

Turning to this clonotype: Since a much larger clone is just one base distant, this may be a read error. The CDR3 protein is CASAIGGVEQFF. The CDR3 nucleotides read TGTGCCAGCGCCATCGGGGGGGTTGAGCAGTTCTTC. The genes are TRBV12-3 or TRBV12-4 and TRBJ2-1, with 8 bases identical to TRBD2. The CDR3 length is 12 residues. V gave up 8 bases and J gave up 9 bases; unmatched junction bases: 6.

The chain links TRBV27 to TRBJ2-7; D tentatively reads TRBD1 or TRBD2 (5 bases each). Trimming removed 5 bases from V and 6 bases from J, with 14 bases in between. The length of the CDR3 is 13 residues. Looked up from germline, CDR1 is MNHEY and CDR2 is SMNVEV (reference sequence). The CDR3 loop reads CASSRAGTGEQYF. As DNA, the CDR3 is TGTGCCAGCAGTCGGGCAGGGACGGGCGAGCAGTACTTC.

This clonotype appeared once. The V gene is TRBV4-1, the J gene TRBJ2-1; tentative D call: TRBD1 (6 bases). Trimming cost V 3 bases and J 6 bases, with 18 bases left between them. The CDR3 length is 16 residues. CDR1 is MGHRA, CDR2 YSYEKL, per germline. The CDR3 DNA reads as TGCGCCAGCAGCCATCCTCATAACAGGGTGGGCAATGAGCAGTTCTTC. Its protein is CASSHPHNRVGNEQFF.

This clonotype turned up a few times. The genes are TRBV29-1 and TRBJ2-6; the D gene is possibly TRBD1 (6 bases). CDR1 is SQVTM and CDR2 is ANQGSEA in the germline V gene. The CDR3 spans 12 residues. The V and J ends lost 1 base and 10 bases respectively, with 8 bases between them. This CDR3 reads CSVEVTGNVLTF. CDR3 sequence (DNA): TGCAGCGTTGAAGTAACAGGGAACGTCCTGACTTTC.

The V gene is TRBV5-4, the J gene TRBJ2-4; D not certain. The DNA matches TRBJ2-7 better at its end, which makes the J call doubtful. Per the germline V gene, CDR1 is SGHNT and CDR2 is YYREEE (reference sequence). The CDR3 runs to 12 residues. CDR3 sequence reads: CASSSQRDEQYF. CDR3 bases: TGTGCCAGCAGCTCCCAACGGGACGAGCAGTACTTC.

On this clonotype itself: A read error may explain this, as a much larger clone is one base away. This chain connects TRBV4-3 to TRBJ2-3; TRBD2 might be the D (6 bases). The CDR3 totals 16 residues. V gave up 4 bases and J gave up 2 bases, with 16 bases separating them. CDR1 LGHNA and CDR2 YSLEER come from the germline V gene. This chain's CDR3 is CASSRRKGGVTDTQYF. For the CDR3, the DNA is TGCGCCAGCAGCCGGCGGAAAGGCGGGGTCACAGATACGCAGTATTTT.

The rearrangement joins TRBV12-3 or TRBV12-4 to TRBJ1-1; D gene ambiguous. The CDR3 spans 15 residues. Trimming pared 4 bases from V and 0 bases from J, leaving 12 bases between. CDR3 bases: TGTGCCAGCAGTTCCACCGTCCAGCTGAACACTGAAGCTTTCTTT. As protein: CASSSTVQLNTEAFF.

This clonotype has ten or more counts. This sequence joins TRBV7-9 and TRBJ1-2; D gene ambiguous. V was pared by 2 bases and J by 3 bases, with 7 bases between. CDR1 and CDR2 (germline): SEHNR, FQNEAQ (reference sequence). CDR3 size: 13 residues. The CDR3 here is CASSLPDHYGYTF. The DNA for the CDR3 is TGTGCCAGCAGCTTACCAGACCACTATGGCTACACCTTC.

The chain uses TRBV4-2 and TRBJ1-2; D gene uncertain. Germline V lookup: CDR1 LGHNA, CDR2 YNFKEQ. Trimming removed 0 bases from V and 8 bases from J, with 13 bases in between. The CDR3 loop spans 14 amino acids. The CDR3 nucleotides read TGTGCCAGCAGCCAAGACCTGAGTTTCAGGGGCTACACCTTC. It codes for CASSQDLSFRGYTF.

This chain uses TRBV30 with TRBJ2-5; no clear D. Germline V gives CDR1 GTSNPN, CDR2 SVGIG (reference sequence). This CDR3 region has 13 residues. Trimming took 0 bases from V and 11 from J, leaving 16 bases between them. The CDR3 DNA follows: TGTGCCTGGAGTGTCTCGGGTCACAATGAGCAGTACTTC. Protein sequence: CAWSVSGHNEQYF.

The chain employs TRBV7-9 and TRBJ2-6; D remains unclear. V was pared by 0 bases and J by 4 bases, with 7 bases between. Per the germline V gene, CDR1 is SEHNR and CDR2 is FQNEAQ (reference sequence). The CDR3 sequence is 15 residues long. DNA for the CDR3: TGTGCCAGCAGCTTAGCGGAACTGGGGGCCAACGTCCTGACTTTC. Translating gives CASSLAELGANVLTF.

This clonotype occurred a few times. The genes are TRBV12-3 or TRBV12-4 and TRBJ2-3; 10 nucleotides line up with TRBD1. This CDR3 has 16 amino acids. V lost 3 bases to trimming and J lost 1 base; unmatched junction nucleotides: 4. The CDR3 DNA reads as TGTGCCAGCAGTTTTAAGACAGGGGGCCGCACAGATACGCAGTATTTT. It codes for CASSFKTGGRTDTQYF.

This clonotype was found a few times. V gene TRBV4-3 combines with J gene TRBJ2-3; TRBD2 matches at 8 bases. Looked up from germline, CDR1 is LGHNA and CDR2 is YSLEER. J gave up 0 bases and V 0 bases, and 5 bases lay outside the gene matches. There are 17 residues in the CDR3. CDR3 sequence: CASSQELTGGSTDTQYF. CDR3 coding DNA: TGCGCCAGCAGCCAAGAGTTGACGGGGGGGAGCACAGATACGCAGTATTTT.

V gene TRBV6-1 combines with J gene TRBJ1-6, with 9 bases aligning to TRBD1. Per germline, CDR1 MNHNS and CDR2 SASEGT. The CDR3 loop spans 16 amino acids. V lost 4 bases and J lost 10; bases outside the gene matches: 11. The CDR3 DNA reads as TGTGCCAGCAGTGCACCCCGGGACAGGGCTCGGTCACCCCTCCACTTT. Its protein product is CASSAPRDRARSPLHF.

The gene calls are TRBV10-3 and TRBJ2-1; 8 nucleotides match TRBD1. The V segment lost 4 bases and the J segment 0 bases; nucleotides outside the gene matches: 2. CDR1 is ENHRY, CDR2 SYGVKD, per germline. The CDR3 sequence is 15 residues long. CDR3 nucleotide sequence: TGTGCCATCAGTGGGACAGGGTACTCCTACAATGAGCAGTTCTTC. Its translation is CAISGTGYSYNEQFF.

This clonotype has a handful of counts. Here the CDR3 DNA reads TGTGCCAGCATGCGCCCCCCAGATACGCAGTATTTT. Its protein is CASMRPPDTQYF. This rearrangement joins TRBV6-6 to TRBJ2-3; unclear D gene. The CDR3 spans 12 residues. Germline-derived CDR1 and CDR2 are MNHNY and SVGAGI (reference sequence). Trimming removed 7 bases at V and 4 bases at J, with 9 bases between.